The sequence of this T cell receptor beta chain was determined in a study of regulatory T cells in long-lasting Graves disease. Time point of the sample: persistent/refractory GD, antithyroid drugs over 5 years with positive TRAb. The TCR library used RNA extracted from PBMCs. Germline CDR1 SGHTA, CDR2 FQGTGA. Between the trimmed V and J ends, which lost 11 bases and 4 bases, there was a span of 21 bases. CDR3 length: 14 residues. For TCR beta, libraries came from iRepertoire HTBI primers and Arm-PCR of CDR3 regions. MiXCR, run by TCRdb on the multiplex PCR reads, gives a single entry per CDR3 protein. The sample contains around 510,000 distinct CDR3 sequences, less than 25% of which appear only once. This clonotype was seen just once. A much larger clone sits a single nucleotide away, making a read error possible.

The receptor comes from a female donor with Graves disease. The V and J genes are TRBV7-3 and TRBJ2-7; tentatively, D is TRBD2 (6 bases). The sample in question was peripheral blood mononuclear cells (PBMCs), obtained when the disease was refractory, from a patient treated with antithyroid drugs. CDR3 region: CACRRASEPYEQYF. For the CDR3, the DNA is TGTGCCTGTCGGAGGGCTAGCGAGCCGTACGAGCAGTACTTC.